The 3 T cell receptor beta chains reported below all come from one sample, sequenced in a study of identical twins. TCRdb ran MiXCR on the 5' RACE reads and lists one entry per CDR3 protein. The data show about 570,000 distinct CDR3 sequences, 9.6% seen once. The same data also contributed to another study, on yellow fever vaccine responses in identical twins.

The sequencing input was PBMCs. These receptors were obtained from a woman aged 18 to 35 in good health.

This clonotype appeared a few times. The chain has TRBV5-1 and TRBJ1-2; 8 nucleotides agree with TRBD1. Germline values: CDR1 SGHRS, CDR2 YFSETQ. The CDR3 sequence is 15 residues long. With V trimmed by 4 bases and J by 2 bases, 7 bases remained unmatched. Here the CDR3 reads CASSPPTGGNYGYTF. The CDR3 region has the DNA TGCGCCAGCAGCCCTCCAACAGGGGGGAACTATGGCTACACCTTC.

The J gene is TRBJ2-1, the V gene TRBV5-6, with 11 bases lining up with TRBD2. The CDR3 covers 22 residues. Germline CDR1 reads SGHDT; CDR2 reads YYEEEE. V was clipped by 1 base and J by 7 bases; unmatched bases: 25. The CDR3 spells CASSLSDGTERLAGGPINEQFF. In DNA form, the CDR3 reads TGTGCCAGCAGCTTGTCCGATGGGACAGAGAGATTAGCGGGAGGGCCTATTAATGAGCAGTTCTTC.

The V and J genes are TRBV19 and TRBJ1-2; D call uncertain. This CDR3 has 12 residues. Per the germline V gene, CDR1 is LNHDA and CDR2 is SQIVND (reference sequence). Trimming left V 7 bases short and J 1 base short, with 7 bases between. The DNA of the CDR3 is TGTGCCAGTACAAGGAATAACTATGGCTACACCTTC. Residues: CASTRNNYGYTF.